This TCR beta chain was captured by sequencing in a study of OX40 agonist ivuxolimab in advanced cancers. At the level of the study: Ivuxolimab is an agonistic anti-OX40 (CD134) antibody, and patients were treated with it.

Whole-study findings and limits: Expanded peripheral T-cell antigen specificity went undetermined. CD8+ T cells averaged more expanded clones than CD4+.

As concerns this clone: Its antigen remains unidentified.

Assay used: immunoSEQ multiplex PCR; TCRdb lists only in-frame clones, some missing. Seen here are 50,000 to 70,000 clones, around 87% observed once, and the top ten hold approximately 11%. The CDR3 has 13 residues. Trimming took off 0 bases at V and 6 bases at J, with 8 bases between the two ends. Looked up from germline, CDR1 is LGHNA and CDR2 is YSLEER. The specimen comprised CD4+ or CD8+ T cells sorted from blood, sampled in a trial of the OX40 agonist ivuxolimab. The source of this sequence is an adult with an advanced solid tumor such as melanoma, head and neck, liver or kidney cancer. The chain links TRBV4-3 to TRBJ1-1, with D hard to call. In DNA form, the CDR3 reads TGCGCCAGCAGCCAAGATCCCCCCGCTGAAGCTTTCTTT. This translates into CASSQDPPAEAFF.